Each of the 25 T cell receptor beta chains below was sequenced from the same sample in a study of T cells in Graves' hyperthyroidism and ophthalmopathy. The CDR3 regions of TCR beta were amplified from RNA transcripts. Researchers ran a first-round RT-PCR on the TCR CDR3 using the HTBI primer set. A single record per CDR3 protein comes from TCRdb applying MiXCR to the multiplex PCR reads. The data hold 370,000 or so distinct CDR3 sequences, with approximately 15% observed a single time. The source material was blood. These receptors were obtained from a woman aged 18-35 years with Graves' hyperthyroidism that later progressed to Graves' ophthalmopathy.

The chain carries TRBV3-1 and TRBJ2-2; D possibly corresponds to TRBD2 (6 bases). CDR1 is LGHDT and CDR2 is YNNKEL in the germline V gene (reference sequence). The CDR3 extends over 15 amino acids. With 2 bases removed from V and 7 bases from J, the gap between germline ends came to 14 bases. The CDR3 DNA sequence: TGTGCCAGCAGCCAATATGTCCGGGAGTACGGGGAGCTGTTTTTT. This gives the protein CASSQYVREYGELFF.

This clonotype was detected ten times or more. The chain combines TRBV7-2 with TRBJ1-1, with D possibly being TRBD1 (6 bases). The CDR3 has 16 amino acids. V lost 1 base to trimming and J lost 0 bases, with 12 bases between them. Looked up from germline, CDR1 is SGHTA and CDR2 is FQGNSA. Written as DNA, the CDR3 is TGTGCCAGCAGCTTAGACCCTGGACAGATGAACACTGAAGCTTTCTTT. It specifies CASSLDPGQMNTEAFF.

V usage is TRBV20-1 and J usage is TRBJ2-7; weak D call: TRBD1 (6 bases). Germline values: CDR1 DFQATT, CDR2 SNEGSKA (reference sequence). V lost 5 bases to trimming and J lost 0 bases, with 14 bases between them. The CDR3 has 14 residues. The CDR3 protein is CSAHRVRSSYEQYF. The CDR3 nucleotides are TGCAGTGCTCACAGGGTTCGGAGCTCCTACGAGCAGTACTTC.

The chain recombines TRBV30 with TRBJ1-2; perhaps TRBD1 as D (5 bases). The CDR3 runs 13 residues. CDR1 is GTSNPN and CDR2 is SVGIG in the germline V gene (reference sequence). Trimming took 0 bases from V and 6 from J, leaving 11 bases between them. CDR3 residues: CAWSVGHGDGYTF. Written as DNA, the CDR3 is TGTGCCTGGAGTGTGGGGCATGGGGATGGCTACACCTTC. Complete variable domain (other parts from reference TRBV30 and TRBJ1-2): SQTIHQWPATLVQPVGSPLSLECTVEGTSNPNLYWYRQAAGRGLQLLFYSVGIGQISSEVPQNLSASRPQDRQFILSSKKLLLSDSGFYLCAWSVGHGDGYTFGSGTRLTVV.

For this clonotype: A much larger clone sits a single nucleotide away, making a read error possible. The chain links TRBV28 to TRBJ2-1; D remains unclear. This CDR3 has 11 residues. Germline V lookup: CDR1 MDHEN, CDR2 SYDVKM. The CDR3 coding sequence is TGTGCCAGCAGTTTTTCATTTGAGCGGTTCTTC. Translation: CASSFSFERFF. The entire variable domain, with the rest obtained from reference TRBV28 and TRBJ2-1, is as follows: DVKVTQSSRYLVKRTGEKVFLECVQDMDHENMFWYRQDPGLGLRLIYFSYDVKMKEKGDIPEGYSVSREKKERFSLILESASTNQTSMYLCASSFSFERFFGPGTRLTVL.

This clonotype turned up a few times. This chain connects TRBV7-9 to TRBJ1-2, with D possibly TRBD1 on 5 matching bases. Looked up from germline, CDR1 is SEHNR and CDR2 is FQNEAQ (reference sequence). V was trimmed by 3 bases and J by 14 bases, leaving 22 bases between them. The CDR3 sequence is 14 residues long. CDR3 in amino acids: CASSLTSGTSARTF. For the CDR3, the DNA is TGTGCCAGCAGCTTGACCTCCGGGACCTCCGCTCGGACCTTC.

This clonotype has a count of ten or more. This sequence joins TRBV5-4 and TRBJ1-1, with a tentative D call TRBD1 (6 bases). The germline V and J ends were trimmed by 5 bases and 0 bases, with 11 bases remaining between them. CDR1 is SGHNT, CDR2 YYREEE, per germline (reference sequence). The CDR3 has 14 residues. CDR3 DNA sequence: TGTGCCAGCAGGGAGGACAGCATGAACACTGAAGCTTTCTTT. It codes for CASREDSMNTEAFF.

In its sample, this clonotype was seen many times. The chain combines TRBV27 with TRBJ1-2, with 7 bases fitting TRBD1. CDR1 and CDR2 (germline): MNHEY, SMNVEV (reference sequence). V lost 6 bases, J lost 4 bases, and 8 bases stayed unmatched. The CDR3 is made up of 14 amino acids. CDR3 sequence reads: CASSLGYRGYGYTF. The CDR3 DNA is TGTGCCAGCAGCTTAGGCTACAGGGGCTATGGCTACACCTTC.

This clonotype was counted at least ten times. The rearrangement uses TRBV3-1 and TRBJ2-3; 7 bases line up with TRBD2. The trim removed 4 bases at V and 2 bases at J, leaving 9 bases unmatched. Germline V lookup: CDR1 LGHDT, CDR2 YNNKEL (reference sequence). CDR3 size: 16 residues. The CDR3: CASSRSGTTYTDTQYF. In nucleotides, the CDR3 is TGTGCCAGCAGCCGAAGCGGGACTACCTACACAGATACGCAGTATTTT.

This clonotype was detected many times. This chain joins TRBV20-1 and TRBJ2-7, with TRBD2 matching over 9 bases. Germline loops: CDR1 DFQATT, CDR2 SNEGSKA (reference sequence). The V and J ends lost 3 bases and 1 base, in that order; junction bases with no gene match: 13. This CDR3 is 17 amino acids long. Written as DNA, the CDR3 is TGCAGTGCTAGCCCCCTCGCGGGAGGGCCTTTATCCTACGAGCAGTACTTC. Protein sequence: CSASPLAGGPLSYEQYF.

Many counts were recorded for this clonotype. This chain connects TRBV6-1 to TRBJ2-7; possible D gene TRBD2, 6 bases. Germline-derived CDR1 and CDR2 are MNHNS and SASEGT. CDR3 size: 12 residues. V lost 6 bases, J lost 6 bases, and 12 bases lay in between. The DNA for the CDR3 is TGTGCCAGCAGCTCGGAGGGTACCGAGCAGTACTTC. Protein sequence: CASSSEGTEQYF.

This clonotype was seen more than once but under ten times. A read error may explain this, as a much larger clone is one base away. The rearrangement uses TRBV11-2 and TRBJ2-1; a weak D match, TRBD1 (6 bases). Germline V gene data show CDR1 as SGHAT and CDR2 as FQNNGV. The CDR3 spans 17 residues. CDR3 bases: TGTGTCAGCAGCCCTAGTGCAGGGGACGGCTCCTACAATGAGCAGTTCTTC. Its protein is CVSSPSAGDGSYNEQFF. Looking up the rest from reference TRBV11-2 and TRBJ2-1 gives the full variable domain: EAGVAQSPRYKIIEKRQSVAFWCNPISGHATLYWYQQILGQGPKLLIQFQNNGVVDDSQLPKDRFSAERLKGVDSTLKIQPAKLEDSAVYLCVSSPSAGDGSYNEQFFGPGTRLTVL.

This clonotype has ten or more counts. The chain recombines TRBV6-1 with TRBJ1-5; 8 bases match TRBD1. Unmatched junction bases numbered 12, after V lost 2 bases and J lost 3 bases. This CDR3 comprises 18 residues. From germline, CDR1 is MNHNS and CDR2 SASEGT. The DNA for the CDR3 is TGTGCCAGCAGTGAAAAGTGGTTCGGGACAGGCGACAATCAGCCCCAGCATTTT. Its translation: CASSEKWFGTGDNQPQHF.

The CDR3 bases are TGTGCCAGCAGTGTCGGGACAGGCCCCTACGAGCAGTACTTC. Its protein product is CASSVGTGPYEQYF. The V and J genes are TRBV6-2 or TRBV6-3 and TRBJ2-7; 8 bases map to TRBD1. Trimming removed 5 bases from V and 2 bases from J; junction bases left unmatched: 5. This CDR3 contains 14 residues. Germline values: CDR1 MNHEY, CDR2 SVGEGT.

CDR3 protein: CASSLVGAKGDRSPFVGTQYF. As DNA, the CDR3 is TGTGCCAGCAGCTTGGTAGGGGCGAAGGGTGATAGGTCGCCTTTTGTGGGGACCCAGTACTTC. The V gene is TRBV5-5, the J gene TRBJ2-5; a weak D match, TRBD1 (5 bases). CDR1 and CDR2 from the germline V gene are SGHKS and YYEKEE (reference sequence). The CDR3 spans 21 residues. V lost 0 bases, J lost 7 bases, and 34 bases lay in between.

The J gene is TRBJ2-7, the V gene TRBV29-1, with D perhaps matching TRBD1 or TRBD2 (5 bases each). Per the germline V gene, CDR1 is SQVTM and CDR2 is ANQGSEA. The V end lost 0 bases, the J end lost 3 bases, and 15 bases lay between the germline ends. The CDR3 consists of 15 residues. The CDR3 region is CSVEDWARGGYEQYF. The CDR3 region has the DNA TGCAGCGTTGAAGATTGGGCTCGGGGCGGCTACGAGCAGTACTTC.

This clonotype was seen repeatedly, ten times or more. CDR3 DNA sequence: TGTGCCAGCAGTTTATTGCTGGCAACAGATACGCAGTATTTT. Translation gives CASSLLLATDTQYF. The chain links TRBV28 to TRBJ2-3; D unclear. Germline values: CDR1 MDHEN, CDR2 SYDVKM. Trimming stripped 1 base from V and 3 bases from J, with 8 bases between. This CDR3 comprises 14 residues.

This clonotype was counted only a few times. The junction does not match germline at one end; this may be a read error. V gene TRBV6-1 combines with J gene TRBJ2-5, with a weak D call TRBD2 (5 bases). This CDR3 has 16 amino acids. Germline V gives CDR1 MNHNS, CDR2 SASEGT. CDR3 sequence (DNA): TGTGCCAGCAAGCATGGCGGACTTTCTTCCAACACACCGGAGTCCTTC. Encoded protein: CASKHGGLSSNTPESF.

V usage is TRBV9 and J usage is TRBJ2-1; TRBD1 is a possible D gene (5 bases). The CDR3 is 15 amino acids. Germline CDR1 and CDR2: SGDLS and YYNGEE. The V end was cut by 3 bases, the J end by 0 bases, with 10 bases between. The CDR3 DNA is TGTGCCAGCAGCGCGGACACCTACTCCTACAATGAGCAGTTCTTC. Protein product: CASSADTYSYNEQFF.

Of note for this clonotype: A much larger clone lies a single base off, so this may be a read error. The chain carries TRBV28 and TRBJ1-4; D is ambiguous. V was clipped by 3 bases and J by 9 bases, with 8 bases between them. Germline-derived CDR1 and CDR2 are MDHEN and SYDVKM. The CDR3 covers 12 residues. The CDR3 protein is CASSFRGKKLFF. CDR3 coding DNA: TGTGCCAGCAGTTTCCGCGGCAAAAAACTGTTTTTT.

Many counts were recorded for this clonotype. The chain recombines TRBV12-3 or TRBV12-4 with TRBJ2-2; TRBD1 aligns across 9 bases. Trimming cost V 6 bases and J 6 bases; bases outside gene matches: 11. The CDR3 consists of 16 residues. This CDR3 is CASSPQRDRVSGELFF. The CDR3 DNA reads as TGTGCCAGCAGCCCACAAAGGGACAGGGTGTCCGGGGAGCTGTTTTTT.

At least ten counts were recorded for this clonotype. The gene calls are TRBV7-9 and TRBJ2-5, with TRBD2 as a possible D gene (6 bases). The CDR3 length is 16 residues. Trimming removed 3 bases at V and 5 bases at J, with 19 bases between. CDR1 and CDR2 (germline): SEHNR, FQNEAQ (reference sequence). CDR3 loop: CASSLSPAGRIETQYF. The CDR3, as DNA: TGTGCCAGCAGCTTGTCGCCGGCGGGACGGATCGAGACCCAGTACTTC.

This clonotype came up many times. For the CDR3, the DNA is TGCAGTACTTTGACAGGGAGGGACTATGGCTACACCTTC. Protein sequence: CSTLTGRDYGYTF. The chain uses TRBV20-1 and TRBJ1-2; 7 bases align to TRBD1. The CDR3 runs 13 residues. The V gene's germline CDR1 is DFQATT and CDR2 SNEGSKA (reference sequence). V lost 8 bases, J lost 3 bases, and 9 bases stayed unmatched.

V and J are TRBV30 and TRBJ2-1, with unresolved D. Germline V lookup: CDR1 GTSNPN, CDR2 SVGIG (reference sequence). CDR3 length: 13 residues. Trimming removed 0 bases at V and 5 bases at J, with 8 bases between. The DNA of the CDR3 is TGTGCCTGGAGTGTAGGGCTAAACAATGAGCAGTTCTTC. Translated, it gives CAWSVGLNNEQFF. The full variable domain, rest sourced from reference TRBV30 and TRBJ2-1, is SQTIHQWPATLVQPVGSPLSLECTVEGTSNPNLYWYRQAAGRGLQLLFYSVGIGQISSEVPQNLSASRPQDRQFILSSKKLLLSDSGFYLCAWSVGLNNEQFFGPGTRLTVL.

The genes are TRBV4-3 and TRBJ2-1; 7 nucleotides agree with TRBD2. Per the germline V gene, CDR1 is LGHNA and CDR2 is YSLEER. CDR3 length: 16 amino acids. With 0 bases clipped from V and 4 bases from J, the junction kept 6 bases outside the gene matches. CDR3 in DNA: TGCGCCAGCAGCCAAGATGAGCTAGCGGCTTACAATGAGCAGTTCTTC. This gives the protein CASSQDELAAYNEQFF.